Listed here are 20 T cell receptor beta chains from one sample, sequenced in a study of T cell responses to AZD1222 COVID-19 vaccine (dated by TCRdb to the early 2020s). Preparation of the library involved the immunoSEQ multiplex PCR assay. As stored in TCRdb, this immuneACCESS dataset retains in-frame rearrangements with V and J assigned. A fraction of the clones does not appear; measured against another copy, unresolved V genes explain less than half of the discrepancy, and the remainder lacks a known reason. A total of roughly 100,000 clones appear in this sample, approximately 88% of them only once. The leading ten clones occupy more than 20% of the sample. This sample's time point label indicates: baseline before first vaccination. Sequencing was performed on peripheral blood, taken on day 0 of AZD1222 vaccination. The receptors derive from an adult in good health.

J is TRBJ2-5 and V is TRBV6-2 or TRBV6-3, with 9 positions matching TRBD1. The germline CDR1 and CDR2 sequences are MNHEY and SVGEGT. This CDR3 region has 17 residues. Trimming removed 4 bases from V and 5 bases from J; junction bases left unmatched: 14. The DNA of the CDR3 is TGTGCCAGCAGTTCACCGATTCTACAGGGGGCAGGGGAGACCCAGTACTTC. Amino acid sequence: CASSSPILQGAGETQYF.

The CDR3 sequence: CATSDLGQGQETQYF. DNA for the CDR3: TGTGCCACCAGTGATTTGGGACAGGGACAAGAGACCCAGTACTTC. The chain couples TRBV24-1 to TRBJ2-5; 8 bases map to TRBD1. The CDR3 consists of 15 residues. Germline CDR1 reads KGHDR; CDR2 reads SFDVKD. J lost 2 bases, V lost 0 bases, and 1 base had no gene match.

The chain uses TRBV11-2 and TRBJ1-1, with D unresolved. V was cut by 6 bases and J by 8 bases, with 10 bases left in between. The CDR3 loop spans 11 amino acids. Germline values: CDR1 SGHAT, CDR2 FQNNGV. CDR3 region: CASSSRREAFF. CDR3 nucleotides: TGTGCCAGCAGTTCGAGGCGGGAAGCTTTCTTT.

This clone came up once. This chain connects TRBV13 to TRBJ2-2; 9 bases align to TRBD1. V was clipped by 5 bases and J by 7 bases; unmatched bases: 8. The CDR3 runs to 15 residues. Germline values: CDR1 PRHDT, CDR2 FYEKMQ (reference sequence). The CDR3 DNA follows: TGTGCCAGCAGCCACTGGACAGGGGTAATCGGGGAGCTGTTTTTT. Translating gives CASSHWTGVIGELFF.

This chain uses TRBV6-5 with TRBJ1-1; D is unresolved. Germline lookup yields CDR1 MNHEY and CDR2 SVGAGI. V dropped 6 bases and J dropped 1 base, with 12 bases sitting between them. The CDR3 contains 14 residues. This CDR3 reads CASSLRVGNTEAFF. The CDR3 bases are TGTGCCAGCAGCCTACGAGTGGGGAACACTGAAGCTTTCTTT.

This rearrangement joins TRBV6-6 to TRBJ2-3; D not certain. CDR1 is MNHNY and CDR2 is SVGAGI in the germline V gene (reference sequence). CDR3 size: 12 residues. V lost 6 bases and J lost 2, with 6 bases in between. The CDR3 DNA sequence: TGTGCCAGCAGGGAGATCACAGATACGCAGTATTTT. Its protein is CASREITDTQYF.

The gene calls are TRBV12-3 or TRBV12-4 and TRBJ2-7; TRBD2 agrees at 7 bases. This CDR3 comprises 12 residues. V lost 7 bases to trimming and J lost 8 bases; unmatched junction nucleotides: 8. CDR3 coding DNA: TGTGCCAGCACTTTCTCGGGGGGTAAGCAGTACTTC. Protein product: CASTFSGGKQYF.

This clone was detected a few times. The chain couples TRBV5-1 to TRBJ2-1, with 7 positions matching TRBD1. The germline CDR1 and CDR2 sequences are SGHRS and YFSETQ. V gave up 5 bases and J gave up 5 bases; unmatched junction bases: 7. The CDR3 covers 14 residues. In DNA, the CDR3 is TGCGCCAGCAGTCCCGGGACAGCGAACAATGAGCAGTTCTTC. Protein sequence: CASSPGTANNEQFF.

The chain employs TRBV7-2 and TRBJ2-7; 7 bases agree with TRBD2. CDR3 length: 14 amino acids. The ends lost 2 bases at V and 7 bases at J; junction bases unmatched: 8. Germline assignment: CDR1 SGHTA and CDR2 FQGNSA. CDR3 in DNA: TGTGCCAGCAGCTTACTCGGGGGGTTGCGGGAGCAGTACTTC. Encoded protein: CASSLLGGLREQYF.

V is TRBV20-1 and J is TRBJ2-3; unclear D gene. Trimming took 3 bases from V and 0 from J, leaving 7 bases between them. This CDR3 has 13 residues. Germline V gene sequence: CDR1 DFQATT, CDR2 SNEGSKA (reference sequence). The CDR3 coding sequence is TGCAGTGCTAGTCTAACAAGCACAGATACGCAGTATTTT. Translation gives CSASLTSTDTQYF.

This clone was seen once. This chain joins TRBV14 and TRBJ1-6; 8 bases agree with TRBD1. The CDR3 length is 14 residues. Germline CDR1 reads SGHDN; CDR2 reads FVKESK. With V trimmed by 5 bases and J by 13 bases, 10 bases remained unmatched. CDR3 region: CASSIRQGKSPLHF. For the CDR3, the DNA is TGTGCCAGCAGCATTCGACAGGGGAAATCTCCCCTCCACTTT.

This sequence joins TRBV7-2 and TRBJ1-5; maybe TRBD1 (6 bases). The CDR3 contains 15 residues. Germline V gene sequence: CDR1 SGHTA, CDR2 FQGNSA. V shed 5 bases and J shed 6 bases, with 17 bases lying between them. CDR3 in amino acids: CASSPETGGGQPQHF. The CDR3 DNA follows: TGTGCCAGCAGCCCGGAGACGGGGGGCGGTCAGCCCCAGCATTTT.

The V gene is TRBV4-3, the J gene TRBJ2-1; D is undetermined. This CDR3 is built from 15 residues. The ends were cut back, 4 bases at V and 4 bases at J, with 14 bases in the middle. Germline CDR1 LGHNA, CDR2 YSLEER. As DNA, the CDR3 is TGCGCCAGCAGCCCCGAAAGGCTCTCTTACAATGAGCAGTTCTTC. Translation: CASSPERLSYNEQFF.

This CDR3 reads CASSEERGVAYEQYF. In DNA form, the CDR3 reads TGTGCCAGCAGTGAAGAGCGGGGGGTTGCCTACGAGCAGTACTTC. V is TRBV2 and J is TRBJ2-7, with 9 nucleotides matching TRBD2. The CDR3 length is 15 residues. The germline V gene has CDR1 SNHLY and CDR2 FYNNEI. V shed 1 base and J 2 bases; nucleotides not matched to a gene: 3.

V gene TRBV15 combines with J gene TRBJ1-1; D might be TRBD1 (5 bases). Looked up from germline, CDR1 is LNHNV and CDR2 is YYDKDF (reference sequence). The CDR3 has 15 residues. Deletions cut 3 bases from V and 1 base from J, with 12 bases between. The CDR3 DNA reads TGTGCCACCAGCAGGACAGACACCCCGAACACTGAAGCTTTCTTT. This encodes CATSRTDTPNTEAFF.

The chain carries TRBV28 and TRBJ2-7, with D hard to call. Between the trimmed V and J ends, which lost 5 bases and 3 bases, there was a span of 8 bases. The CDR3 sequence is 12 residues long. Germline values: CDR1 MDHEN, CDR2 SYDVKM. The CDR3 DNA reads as TGTGCCAGCAGTCCTTCCAACTACGAGCAGTACTTC. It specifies CASSPSNYEQYF.

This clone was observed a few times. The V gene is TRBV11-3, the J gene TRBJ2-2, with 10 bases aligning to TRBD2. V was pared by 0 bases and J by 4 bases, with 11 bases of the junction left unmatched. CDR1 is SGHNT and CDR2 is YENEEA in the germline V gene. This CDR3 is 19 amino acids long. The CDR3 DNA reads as TGTGCCAGCAGCTTAGATCGCTGGCTAGCGGGGGCCGTCACCGGGGAGCTGTTTTTT. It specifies CASSLDRWLAGAVTGELFF.

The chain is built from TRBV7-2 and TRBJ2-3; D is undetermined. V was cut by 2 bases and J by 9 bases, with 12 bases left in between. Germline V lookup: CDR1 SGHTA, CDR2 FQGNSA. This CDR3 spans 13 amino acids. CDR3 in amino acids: CASSLLERRTQYF. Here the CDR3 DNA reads TGTGCCAGCAGCTTACTGGAGCGCCGCACGCAGTATTTT.

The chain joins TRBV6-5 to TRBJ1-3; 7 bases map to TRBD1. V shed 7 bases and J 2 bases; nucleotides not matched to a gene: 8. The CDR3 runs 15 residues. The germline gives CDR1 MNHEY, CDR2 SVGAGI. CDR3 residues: CASTLGGAPGNTIYF. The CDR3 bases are TGTGCCAGCACCCTAGGGGGCGCCCCTGGAAACACCATATATTTT.

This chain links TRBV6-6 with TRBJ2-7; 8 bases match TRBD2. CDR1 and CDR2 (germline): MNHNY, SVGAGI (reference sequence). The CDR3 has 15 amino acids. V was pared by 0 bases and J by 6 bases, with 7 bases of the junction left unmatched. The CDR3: CASSYSAAGGLEQYF. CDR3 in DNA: TGTGCCAGCAGTTACTCAGCTGCGGGGGGACTCGAGCAGTACTTC.